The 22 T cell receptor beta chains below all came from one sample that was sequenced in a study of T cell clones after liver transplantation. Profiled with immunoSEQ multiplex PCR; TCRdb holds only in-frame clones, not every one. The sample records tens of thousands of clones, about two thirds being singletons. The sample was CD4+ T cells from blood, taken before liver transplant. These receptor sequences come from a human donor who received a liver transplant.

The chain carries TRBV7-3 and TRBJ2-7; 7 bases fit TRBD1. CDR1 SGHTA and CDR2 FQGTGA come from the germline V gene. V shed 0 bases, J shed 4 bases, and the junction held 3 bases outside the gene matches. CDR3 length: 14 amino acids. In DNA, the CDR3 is TGTGCCAGCAGCTTAACAGGGGGCGGATACGAGCAGTACTTC. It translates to CASSLTGGGYEQYF.

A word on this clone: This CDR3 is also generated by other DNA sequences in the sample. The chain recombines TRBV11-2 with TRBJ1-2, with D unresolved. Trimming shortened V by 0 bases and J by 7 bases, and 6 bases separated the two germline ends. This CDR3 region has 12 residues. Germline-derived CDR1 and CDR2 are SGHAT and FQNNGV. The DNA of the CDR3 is TGTGCCAGCAGCTTAGAAGGAGGTGGCTACACCTTC. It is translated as CASSLEGGGYTF. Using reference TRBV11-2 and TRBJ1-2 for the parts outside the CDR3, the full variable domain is EAGVAQSPRYKIIEKRQSVAFWCNPISGHATLYWYQQILGQGPKLLIQFQNNGVVDDSQLPKDRFSAERLKGVDSTLKIQPAKLEDSAVYLCASSLEGGGYTFGSGTRLTVV.

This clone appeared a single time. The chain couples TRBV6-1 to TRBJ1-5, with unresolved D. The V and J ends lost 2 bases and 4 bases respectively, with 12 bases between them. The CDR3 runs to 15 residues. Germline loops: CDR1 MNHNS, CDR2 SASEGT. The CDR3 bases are TGTGCCAGCAGTGAACATGAGGGATCAAATCAGCCCCAGCATTTT. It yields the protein CASSEHEGSNQPQHF.

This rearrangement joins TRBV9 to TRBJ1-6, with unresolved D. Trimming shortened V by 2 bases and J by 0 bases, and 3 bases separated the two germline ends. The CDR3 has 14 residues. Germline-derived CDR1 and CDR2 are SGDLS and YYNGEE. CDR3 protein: CASSVNSYNSPLHF. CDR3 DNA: TGTGCCAGCAGCGTCAACTCCTATAATTCACCCCTCCACTTT. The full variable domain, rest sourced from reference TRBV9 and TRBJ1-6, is DSGVTQTPKHLITATGQRVTLRCSPRSGDLSVYWYQQSLDQGLQFLIQYYNGEERAKGNILERFSAQQFPDLHSELNLSSLELGDSALYFCASSVNSYNSPLHFGNGTRLTVT.

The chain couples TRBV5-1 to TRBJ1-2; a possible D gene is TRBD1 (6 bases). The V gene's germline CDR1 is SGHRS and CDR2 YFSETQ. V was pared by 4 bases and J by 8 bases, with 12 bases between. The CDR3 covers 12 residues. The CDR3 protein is CASSTGQTGYTF. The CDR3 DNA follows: TGCGCCAGCAGCACCGGACAGACAGGCTACACCTTC.

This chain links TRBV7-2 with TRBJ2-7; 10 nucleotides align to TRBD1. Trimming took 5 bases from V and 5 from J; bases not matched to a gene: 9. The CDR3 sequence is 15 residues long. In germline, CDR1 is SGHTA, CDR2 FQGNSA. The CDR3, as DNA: TGTGCCAGCAGCAGAACCGGGACAGGGGTCCACGAGCAGTACTTC. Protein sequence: CASSRTGTGVHEQYF.

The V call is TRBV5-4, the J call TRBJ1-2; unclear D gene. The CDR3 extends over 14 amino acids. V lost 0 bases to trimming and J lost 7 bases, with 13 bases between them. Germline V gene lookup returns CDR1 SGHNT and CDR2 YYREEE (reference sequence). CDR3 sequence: CASSLVGVSLGYTF. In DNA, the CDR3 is TGTGCCAGCAGCTTGGTCGGGGTATCGCTTGGCTACACCTTC.

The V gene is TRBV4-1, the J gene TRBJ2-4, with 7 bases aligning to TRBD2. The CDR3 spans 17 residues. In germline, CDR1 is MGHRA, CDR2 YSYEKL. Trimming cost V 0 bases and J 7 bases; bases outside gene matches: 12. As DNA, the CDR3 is TGCGCCAGCAGCCAAGATGACCGGGGAGGGGTCGTTAACATTCAGTACTTC. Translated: CASSQDDRGGVVNIQYF.

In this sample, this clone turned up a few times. The CDR3 sequence is CASSLDSSYEQYF. DNA of the CDR3: TGTGCCAGCAGCCTCGACAGTTCCTACGAGCAGTACTTC. V usage is TRBV7-2 and J usage is TRBJ2-7, with a tentative D call TRBD1 (5 bases). CDR3 length: 13 residues. CDR1 and CDR2 from the germline V gene are SGHTA and FQGNSA. Trimming pared 5 bases from V and 1 base from J, leaving 9 bases between.

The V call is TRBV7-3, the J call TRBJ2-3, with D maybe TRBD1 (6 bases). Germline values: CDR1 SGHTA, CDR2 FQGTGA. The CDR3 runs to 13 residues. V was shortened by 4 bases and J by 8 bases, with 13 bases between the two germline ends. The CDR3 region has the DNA TGTGCCAGCAGCTCCGGGGACACCCGTACGCAGTATTTT. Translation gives CASSSGDTRTQYF.

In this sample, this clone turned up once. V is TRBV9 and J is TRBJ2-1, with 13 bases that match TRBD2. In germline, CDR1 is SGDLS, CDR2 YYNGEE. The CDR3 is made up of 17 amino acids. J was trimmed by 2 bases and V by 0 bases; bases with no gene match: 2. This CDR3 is CASSVATSGGAYNEQFF. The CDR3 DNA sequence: TGTGCCAGCAGCGTAGCTACTAGCGGGGGGGCCTACAATGAGCAGTTCTTC.

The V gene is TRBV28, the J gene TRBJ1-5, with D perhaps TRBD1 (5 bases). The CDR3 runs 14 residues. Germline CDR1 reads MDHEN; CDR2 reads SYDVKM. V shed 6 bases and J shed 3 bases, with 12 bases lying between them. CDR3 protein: CASRRQIANQPQHF. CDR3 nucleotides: TGTGCCAGCAGGCGACAGATCGCCAATCAGCCCCAGCATTTT.

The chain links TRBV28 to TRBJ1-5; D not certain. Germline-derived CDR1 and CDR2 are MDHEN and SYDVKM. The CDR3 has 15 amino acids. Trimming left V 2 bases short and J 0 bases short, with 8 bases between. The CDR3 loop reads CASSLLGVSNQPQHF. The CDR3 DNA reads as TGTGCCAGCAGTTTACTCGGTGTTAGCAATCAGCCCCAGCATTTT. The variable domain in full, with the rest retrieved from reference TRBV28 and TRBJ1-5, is DVKVTQSSRYLVKRTGEKVFLECVQDMDHENMFWYRQDPGLGLRLIYFSYDVKMKEKGDIPEGYSVSREKKERFSLILESASTNQTSMYLCASSLLGVSNQPQHFGDGTRLSIL.

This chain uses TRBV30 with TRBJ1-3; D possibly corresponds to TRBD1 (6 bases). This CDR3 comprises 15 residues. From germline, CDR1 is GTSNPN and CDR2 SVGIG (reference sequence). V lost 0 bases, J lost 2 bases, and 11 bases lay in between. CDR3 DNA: TGTGCCTGGAGTGTAGGGGGTAATACTGGAAACACCATATATTTT. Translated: CAWSVGGNTGNTIYF.

CDR3 protein: CAWSVQSNEKLFF. In nucleotides, the CDR3 is TGTGCCTGGAGTGTACAAAGTAATGAAAAACTGTTTTTT. The chain combines TRBV30 with TRBJ1-4; no reliable D call. CDR1 and CDR2 (germline): GTSNPN, SVGIG (reference sequence). This CDR3 is 13 amino acids long. Trimming left V 0 bases short and J 4 bases short, with 6 bases between.

For the CDR3, the DNA is TGTGCCAGCAGCTTAAGGGGAGGTGGGGAGACCCAGTACTTC. It specifies CASSLRGGGETQYF. The chain is built from TRBV7-9 and TRBJ2-5; D possibly corresponds to TRBD2 (6 bases). Trimming took off 2 bases at V and 5 bases at J, with 12 bases between the two ends. This CDR3 region has 14 residues. CDR1 SEHNR and CDR2 FQNEAQ come from the germline V gene (reference sequence).

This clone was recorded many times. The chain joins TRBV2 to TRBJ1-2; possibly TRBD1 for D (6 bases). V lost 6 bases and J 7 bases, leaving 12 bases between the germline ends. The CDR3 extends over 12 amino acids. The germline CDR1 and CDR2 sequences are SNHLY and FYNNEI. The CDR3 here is CASRETTGGYTF. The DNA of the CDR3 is TGTGCCAGCAGAGAAACGACAGGTGGCTACACCTTC.

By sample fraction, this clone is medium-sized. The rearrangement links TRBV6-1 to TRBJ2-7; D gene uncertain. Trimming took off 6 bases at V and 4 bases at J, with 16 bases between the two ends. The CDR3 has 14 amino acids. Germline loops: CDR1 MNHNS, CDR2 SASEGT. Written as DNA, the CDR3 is TGTGCCAGCAGCGTTCAGATACTAATGTACGAGCAGTACTTC. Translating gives CASSVQILMYEQYF.

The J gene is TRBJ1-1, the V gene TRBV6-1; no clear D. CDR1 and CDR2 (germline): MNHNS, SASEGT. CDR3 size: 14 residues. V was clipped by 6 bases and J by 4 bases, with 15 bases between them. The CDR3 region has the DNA TGTGCCAGCAGCGCCAAACCAGGAAGCACTGAAGCTTTCTTT. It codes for CASSAKPGSTEAFF.

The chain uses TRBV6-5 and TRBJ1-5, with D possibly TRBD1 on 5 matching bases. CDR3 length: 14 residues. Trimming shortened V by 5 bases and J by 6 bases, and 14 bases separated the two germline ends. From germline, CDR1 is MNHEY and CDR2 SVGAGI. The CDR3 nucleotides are TGTGCCAGCAGTGCTACGGGGGGGGGTCAGCCCCAGCATTTT. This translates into CASSATGGGQPQHF.

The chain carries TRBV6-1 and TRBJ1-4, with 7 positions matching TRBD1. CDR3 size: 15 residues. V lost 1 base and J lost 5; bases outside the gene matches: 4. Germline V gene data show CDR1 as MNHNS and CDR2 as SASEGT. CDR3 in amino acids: CASSEGGQINEKLFF. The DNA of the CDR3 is TGTGCCAGCAGTGAAGGGGGACAGATAAATGAAAAACTGTTTTTT.

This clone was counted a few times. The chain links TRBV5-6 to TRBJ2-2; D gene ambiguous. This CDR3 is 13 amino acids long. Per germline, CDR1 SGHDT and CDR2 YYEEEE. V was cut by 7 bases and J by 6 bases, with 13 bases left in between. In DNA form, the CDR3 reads TGTGCCAGCCGGGTTCAGTGGTCCGGGGAGCTGTTTTTT. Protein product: CASRVQWSGELFF.